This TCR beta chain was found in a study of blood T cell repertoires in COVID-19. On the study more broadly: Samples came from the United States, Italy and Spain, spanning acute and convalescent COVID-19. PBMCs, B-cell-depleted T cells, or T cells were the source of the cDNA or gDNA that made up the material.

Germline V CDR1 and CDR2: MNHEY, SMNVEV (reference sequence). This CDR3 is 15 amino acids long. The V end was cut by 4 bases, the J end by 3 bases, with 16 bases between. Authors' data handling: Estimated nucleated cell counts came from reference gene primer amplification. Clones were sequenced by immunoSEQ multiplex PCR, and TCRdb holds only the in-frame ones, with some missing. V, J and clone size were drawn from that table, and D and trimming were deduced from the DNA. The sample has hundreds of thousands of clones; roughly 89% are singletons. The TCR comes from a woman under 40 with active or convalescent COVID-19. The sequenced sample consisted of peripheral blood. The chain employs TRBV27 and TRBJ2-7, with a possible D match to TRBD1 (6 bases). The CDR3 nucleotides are TGTGCCAGCAGTTCCACAGGGAAGGCAGTCTACGAGCAGTACTTC. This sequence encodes CASSSTGKAVYEQYF.